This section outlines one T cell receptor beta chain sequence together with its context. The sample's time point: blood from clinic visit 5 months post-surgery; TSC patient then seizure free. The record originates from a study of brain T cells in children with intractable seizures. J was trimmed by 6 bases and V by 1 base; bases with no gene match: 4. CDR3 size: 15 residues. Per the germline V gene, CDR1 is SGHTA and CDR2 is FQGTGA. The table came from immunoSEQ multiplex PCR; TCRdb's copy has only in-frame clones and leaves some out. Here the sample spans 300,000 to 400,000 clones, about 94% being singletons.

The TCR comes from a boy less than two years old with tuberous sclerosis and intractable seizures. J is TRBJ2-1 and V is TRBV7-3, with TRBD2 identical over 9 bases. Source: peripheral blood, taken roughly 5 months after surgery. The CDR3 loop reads CASSLIAGGPNEQFF. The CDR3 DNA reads TGTGCCAGCAGCTTAATTGCGGGAGGGCCCAATGAGCAGTTCTTC.